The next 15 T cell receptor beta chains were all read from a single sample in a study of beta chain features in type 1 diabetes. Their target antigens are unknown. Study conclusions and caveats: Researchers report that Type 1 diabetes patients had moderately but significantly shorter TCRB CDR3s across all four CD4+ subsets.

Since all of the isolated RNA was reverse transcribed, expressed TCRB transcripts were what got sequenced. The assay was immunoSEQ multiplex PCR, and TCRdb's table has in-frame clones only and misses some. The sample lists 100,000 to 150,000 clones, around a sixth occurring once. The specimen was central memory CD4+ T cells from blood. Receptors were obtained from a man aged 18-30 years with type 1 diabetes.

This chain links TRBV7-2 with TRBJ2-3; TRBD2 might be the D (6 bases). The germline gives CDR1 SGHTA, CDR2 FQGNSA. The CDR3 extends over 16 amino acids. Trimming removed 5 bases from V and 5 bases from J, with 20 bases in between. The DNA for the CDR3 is TGTGCCAGCAGCCCCCTCCTACCGGGACTGAGAGATACGCAGTATTTT. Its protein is CASSPLLPGLRDTQYF.

The DNA for the CDR3 is TGTGCCAGCTCACCATTCGACAGGGCTATCAATCAGCCCCAGCATTTT. Translation gives CASSPFDRAINQPQHF. The gene calls are TRBV18 and TRBJ1-5; the match to TRBD1 covers 7 bases. After removal of 2 bases from V and 3 bases from J, the junction contained 7 bases not matched to a gene. This CDR3 is 16 amino acids long. Germline CDR1 KGHSH, CDR2 LQKENI.

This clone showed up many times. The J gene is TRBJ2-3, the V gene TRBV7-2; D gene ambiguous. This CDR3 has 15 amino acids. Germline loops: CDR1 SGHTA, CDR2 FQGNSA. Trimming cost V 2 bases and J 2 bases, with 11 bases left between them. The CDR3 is CASSLNYLHTDTQYF. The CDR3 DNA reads TGTGCCAGCAGCTTAAACTACCTCCACACAGATACGCAGTATTTT.

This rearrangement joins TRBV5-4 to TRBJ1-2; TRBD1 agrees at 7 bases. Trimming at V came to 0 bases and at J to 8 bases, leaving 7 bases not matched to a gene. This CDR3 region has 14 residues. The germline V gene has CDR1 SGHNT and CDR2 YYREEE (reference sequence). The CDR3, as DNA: TGTGCCAGCAGCTTGGAAGGGGGCCCGAGGGGCTACACCTTC. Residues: CASSLEGGPRGYTF.

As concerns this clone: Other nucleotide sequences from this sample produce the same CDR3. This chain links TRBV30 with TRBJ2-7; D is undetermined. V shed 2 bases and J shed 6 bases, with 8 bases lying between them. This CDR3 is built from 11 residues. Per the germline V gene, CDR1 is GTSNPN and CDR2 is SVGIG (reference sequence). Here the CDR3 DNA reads TGTGCCTGGAGTTGGGGTTCCGAGCAGTACTTC. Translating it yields CAWSWGSEQYF.

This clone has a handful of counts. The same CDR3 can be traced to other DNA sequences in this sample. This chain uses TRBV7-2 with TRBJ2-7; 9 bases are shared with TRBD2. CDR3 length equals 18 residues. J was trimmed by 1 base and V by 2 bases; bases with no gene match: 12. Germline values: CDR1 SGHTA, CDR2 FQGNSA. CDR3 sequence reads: CASSLPLIAGARSYEQYF. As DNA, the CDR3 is TGTGCCAGCAGCTTACCTCTCATAGCGGGAGCCCGTTCCTACGAGCAGTACTTC.

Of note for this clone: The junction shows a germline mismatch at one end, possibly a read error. CDR3 residues: CASSPVGGREETQYF. The CDR3 nucleotides are TGTGCTAGCAGCCCAGTGGGGGGGCGTGAGGAGACCCAGTACTTC. The V gene is TRBV7-7, the J gene TRBJ2-5, with TRBD2 as a possible D gene (7 bases). This CDR3 comprises 15 residues. Germline V gene data show CDR1 as SSHAT and CDR2 as FNYEAQ (reference sequence).

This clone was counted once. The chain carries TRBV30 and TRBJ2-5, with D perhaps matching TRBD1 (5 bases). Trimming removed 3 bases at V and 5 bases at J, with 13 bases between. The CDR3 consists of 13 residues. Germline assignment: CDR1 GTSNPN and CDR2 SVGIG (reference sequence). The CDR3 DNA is TGTGCCTGGAGCGTACAGGTTTTTGAGACCCAGTACTTC. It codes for CAWSVQVFETQYF. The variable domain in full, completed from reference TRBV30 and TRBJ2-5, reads SQTIHQWPATLVQPVGSPLSLECTVEGTSNPNLYWYRQAAGRGLQLLFYSVGIGQISSEVPQNLSASRPQDRQFILSSKKLLLSDSGFYLCAWSVQVFETQYFGPGTRLLVL.

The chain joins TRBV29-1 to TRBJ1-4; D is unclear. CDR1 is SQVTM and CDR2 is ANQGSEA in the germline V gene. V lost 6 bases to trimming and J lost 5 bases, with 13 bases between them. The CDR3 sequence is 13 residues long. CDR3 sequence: CSVSRELNEKLFF. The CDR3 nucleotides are TGCAGCGTGTCACGTGAACTGAATGAAAAACTGTTTTTT.

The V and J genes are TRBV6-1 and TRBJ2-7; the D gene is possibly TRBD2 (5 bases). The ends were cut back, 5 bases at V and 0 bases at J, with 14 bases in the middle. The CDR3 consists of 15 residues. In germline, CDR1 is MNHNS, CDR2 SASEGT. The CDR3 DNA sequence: TGTGCCAGCAGTTTACCCAGCGGATCCTCCTACGAGCAGTACTTC. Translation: CASSLPSGSSYEQYF.

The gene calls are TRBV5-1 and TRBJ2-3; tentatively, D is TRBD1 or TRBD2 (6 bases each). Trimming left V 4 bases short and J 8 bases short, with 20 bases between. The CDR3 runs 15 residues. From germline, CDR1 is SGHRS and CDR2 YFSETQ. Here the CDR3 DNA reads TGCGCCAGCAGCACCAGGACAGCCCCGGAGGGTACGCAGTATTTT. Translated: CASSTRTAPEGTQYF.

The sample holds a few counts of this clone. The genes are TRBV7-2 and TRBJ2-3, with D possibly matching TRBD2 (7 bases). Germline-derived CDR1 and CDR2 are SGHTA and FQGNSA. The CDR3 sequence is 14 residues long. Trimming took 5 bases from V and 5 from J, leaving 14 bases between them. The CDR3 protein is CASSPAGARDTQYF. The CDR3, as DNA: TGTGCCAGCAGCCCCGCGGGGGCACGAGATACGCAGTATTTT.

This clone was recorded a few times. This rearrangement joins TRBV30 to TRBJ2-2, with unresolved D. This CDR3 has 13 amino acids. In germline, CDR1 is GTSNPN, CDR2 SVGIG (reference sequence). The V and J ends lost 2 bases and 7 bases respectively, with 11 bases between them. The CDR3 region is CAWSRVVGGELFF. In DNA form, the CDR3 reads TGTGCCTGGAGTCGGGTAGTAGGCGGGGAGCTGTTTTTT.

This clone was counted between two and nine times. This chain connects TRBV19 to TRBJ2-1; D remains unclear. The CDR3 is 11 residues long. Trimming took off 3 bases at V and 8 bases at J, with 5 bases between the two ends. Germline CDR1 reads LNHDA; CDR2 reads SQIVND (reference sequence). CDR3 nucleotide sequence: TGTGCCAGTAGTATTGCATATGAGCAGTTCTTC. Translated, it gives CASSIAYEQFF.

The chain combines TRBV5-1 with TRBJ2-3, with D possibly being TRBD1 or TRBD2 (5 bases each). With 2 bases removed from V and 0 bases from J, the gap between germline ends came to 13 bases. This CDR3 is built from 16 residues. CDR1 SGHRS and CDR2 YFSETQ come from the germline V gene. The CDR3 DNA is TGCGCCAGCAGCTTAGGATCGGGGCCTAGCACAGATACGCAGTATTTT. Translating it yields CASSLGSGPSTDTQYF. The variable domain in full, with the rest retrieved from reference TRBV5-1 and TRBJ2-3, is KAGVTQTPRYLIKTRGQQVTLSCSPISGHRSVSWYQQTPGQGLQFLFEYFSETQRNKGNFPGRFSGRQFSNSRSEMNVSTLELGDSALYLCASSLGSGPSTDTQYFGPGTRLTVL.